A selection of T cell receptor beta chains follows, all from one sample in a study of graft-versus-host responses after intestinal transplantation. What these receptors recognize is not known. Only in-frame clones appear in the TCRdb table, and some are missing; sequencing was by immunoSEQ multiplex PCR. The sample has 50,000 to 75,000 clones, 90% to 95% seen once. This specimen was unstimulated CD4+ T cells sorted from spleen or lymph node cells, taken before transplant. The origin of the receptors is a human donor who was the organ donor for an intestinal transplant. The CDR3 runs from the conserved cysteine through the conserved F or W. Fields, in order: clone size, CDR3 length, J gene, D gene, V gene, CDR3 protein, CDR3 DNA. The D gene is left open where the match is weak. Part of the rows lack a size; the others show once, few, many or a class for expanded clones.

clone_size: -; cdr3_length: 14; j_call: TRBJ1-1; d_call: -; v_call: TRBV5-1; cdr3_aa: CASSLDGRDTEAFF; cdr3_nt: TGCGCCAGCAGCTTGGACGGGCGGGACACTGAAGCTTTCTTT
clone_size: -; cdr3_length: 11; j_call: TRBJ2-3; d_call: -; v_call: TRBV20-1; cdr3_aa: CSAYPHDTQYF; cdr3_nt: TGCAGTGCTTACCCCCATGATACGCAGTATTTT
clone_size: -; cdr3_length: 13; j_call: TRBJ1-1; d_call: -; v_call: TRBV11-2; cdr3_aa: CASSAPGAGEAFF; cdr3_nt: TGTGCCAGCAGCGCGCCAGGGGCGGGTGAAGCTTTCTTT
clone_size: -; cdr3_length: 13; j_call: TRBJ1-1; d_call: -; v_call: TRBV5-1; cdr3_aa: CASSLADNTEAFF; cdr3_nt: TGCGCCAGCAGCTTGGCCGACAACACTGAAGCTTTCTTT
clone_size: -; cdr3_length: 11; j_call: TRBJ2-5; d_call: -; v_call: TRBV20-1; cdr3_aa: CSAPGGETQYF; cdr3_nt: TGCAGTGCTCCCGGGGGCGAGACCCAGTACTTC
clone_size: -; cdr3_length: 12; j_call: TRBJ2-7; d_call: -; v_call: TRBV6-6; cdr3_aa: CASSSGTVEQYF; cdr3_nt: TGTGCCAGCAGTTCCGGGACGGTCGAGCAGTACTTC
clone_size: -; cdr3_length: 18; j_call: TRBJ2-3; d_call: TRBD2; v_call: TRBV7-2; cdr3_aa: CASSPTSGGQPSGNTQYF; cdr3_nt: TGTGCCAGCAGCCCCACTAGCGGGGGCCAGCCCTCGGGGAATACGCAGTATTTT
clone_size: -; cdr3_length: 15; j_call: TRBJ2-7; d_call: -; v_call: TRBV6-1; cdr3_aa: CASRRLVMGSYEQYF; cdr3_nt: TGTGCCAGCCGGCGCCTGGTTATGGGCTCCTACGAGCAGTACTTC
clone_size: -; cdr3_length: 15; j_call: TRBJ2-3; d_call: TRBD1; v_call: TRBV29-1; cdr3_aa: CSVDHRTGRTDTQYF; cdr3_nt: TGCAGCGTTGATCACCGGACAGGGCGCACAGATACGCAGTATTTT
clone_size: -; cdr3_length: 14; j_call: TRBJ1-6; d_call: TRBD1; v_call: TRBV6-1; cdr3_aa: CASSSTGGGSPLHF; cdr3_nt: TGTGCCAGCAGTTCGACAGGGGGCGGTTCACCCCTCCACTTT
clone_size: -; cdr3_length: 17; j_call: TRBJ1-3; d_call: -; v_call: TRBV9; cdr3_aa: CASSVEPIISSGNTIYF; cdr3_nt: TGTGCCAGCAGCGTAGAACCGATAATATCCTCTGGAAACACCATATATTTT
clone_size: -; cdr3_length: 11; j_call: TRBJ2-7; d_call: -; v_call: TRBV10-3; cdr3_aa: CAISDPYEQYF; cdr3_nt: TGTGCCATCAGTGACCCCTACGAGCAGTACTTC
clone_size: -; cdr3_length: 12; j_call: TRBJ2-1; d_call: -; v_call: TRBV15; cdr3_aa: CATSRGGAEQFF; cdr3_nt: TGTGCCACCAGCAGGGGGGGGGCGGAGCAGTTCTTC
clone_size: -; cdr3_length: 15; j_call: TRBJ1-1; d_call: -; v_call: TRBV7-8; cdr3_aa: CASSLARWGDTEAFF; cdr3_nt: TGTGCCAGCAGCTTGGCACGGTGGGGCGACACTGAAGCTTTCTTT
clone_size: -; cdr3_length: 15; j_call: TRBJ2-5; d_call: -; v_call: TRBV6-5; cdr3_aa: CASSYGTGAKETQYF; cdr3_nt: TGTGCCAGCAGTTACGGGACGGGCGCTAAAGAGACCCAGTACTTC
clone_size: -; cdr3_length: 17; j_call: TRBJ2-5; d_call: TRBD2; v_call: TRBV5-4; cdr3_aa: CASSLAKAGGLLETQYF; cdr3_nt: TGTGCCAGCAGCTTGGCGAAAGCGGGGGGCCTTTTAGAGACCCAGTACTTC
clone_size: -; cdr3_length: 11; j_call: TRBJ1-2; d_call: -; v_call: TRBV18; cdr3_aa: CASSPDYGYTF; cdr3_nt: TGTGCCAGCTCACCGGACTATGGCTACACCTTC
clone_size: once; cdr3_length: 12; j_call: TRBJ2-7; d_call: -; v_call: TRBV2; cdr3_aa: CASSQGGHEQYF; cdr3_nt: TGTGCCAGCAGTCAGGGCGGCCACGAGCAGTACTTC
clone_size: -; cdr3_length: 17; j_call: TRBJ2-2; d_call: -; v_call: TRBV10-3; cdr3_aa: CAIANLPLTAYTGELFF; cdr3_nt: TGTGCCATCGCCAATCTCCCCCTGACGGCTTACACCGGGGAGCTGTTTTTT
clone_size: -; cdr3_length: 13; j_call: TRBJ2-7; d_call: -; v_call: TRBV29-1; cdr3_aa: CSVLDRSSYEQYF; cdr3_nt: TGCAGCGTTCTAGACAGATCTTCCTACGAGCAGTACTTC
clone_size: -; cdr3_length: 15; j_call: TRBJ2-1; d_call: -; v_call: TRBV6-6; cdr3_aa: CASRSLGGGLYEQFF; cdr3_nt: TGTGCCAGCAGGTCCCTGGGGGGCGGACTTTATGAGCAGTTCTTC
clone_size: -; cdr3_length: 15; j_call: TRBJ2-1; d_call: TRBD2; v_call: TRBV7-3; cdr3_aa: CASSLNSGGNNEQFF; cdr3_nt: TGTGCCAGCAGCTTAAACAGCGGGGGAAACAATGAGCAGTTCTTC
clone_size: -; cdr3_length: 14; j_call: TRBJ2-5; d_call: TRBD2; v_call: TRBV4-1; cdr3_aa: CASSLAGGPETQYF; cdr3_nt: TGCGCCAGCAGCCTAGCGGGGGGGCCGGAGACCCAGTACTTC
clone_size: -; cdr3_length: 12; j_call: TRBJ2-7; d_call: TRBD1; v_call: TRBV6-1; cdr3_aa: CGSRQGAYEQYF; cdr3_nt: TGTGGCAGCCGACAGGGGGCCTACGAGCAGTACTTC
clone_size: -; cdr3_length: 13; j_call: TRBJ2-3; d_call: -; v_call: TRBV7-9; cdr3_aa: CASSLVTATTQYF; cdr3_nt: TGTGCCAGCAGCTTAGTCACGGCCACTACGCAGTATTTT